A selection of T cell receptor beta chains follows, all from one sample in a study of cytomegalovirus exposure and HLA in healthy donors. TCRdb's copy holds only in-frame clones and misses some; the assay was immunoSEQ multiplex PCR. Of 160,000 or so clones listed, over 70% are singletons. The sample comprised PBMCs. The receptors here all came from a woman aged 18-29 years in good health and CMV-seronegative. Both conserved end residues are part of each CDR3. The D gene is left open where the match is weak. Clone size is shown for a subset of rows, as once, few, many or a class of expanded clone.

clone size	D gene	V gene	J gene	CDR3 DNA	CDR3 protein
NA	NA	TRBV5-1	TRBJ2-1	TGCGCCAGCAGCTTACCGCACTGGCGGGGTGTCCATGAGCAGTTCTTC	CASSLPHWRGVHEQFF
NA	TRBD1	TRBV27	TRBJ1-1	TGTGCCAGCGGCCTTTTACAGGGGTCCAGTGAAGCTTTCTTT	CASGLLQGSSEAFF
once	NA	TRBV6-5	TRBJ2-7	TGTGCCAGCAGTGATCACTCAGGGGCCTACGAGCAGTACTTC	CASSDHSGAYEQYF
NA	NA	TRBV11-2	TRBJ2-1	TGTGCCAGCAGCTTAGTCGGGGTAGCGATGTTCAATGAGCAGTTCTTC	CASSLVGVAMFNEQFF
few	NA	TRBV7-3	TRBJ2-6	TGTGCCAGCAGCTTAACGCCACAAGCAGGGGCCAACGGCCTGACTTTC	CASSLTPQAGANGLTF
NA	TRBD1	TRBV5-5	TRBJ1-2	TGTGCCAGCAGCTTGGATAGGACAGGGTTGAGGTACACCTTC	CASSLDRTGLRYTF
NA	TRBD1	TRBV20-1	TRBJ1-1	TGCAGTGCGATGGGGACAGCTGAAGCTTTCTTT	CSAMGTAEAFF
NA	NA	TRBV7-2	TRBJ1-1	TGTGCCAGCAGCGCGGGCGCGAACACTGAAGCTTTCTTT	CASSAGANTEAFF
NA	TRBD2	TRBV11-2	TRBJ2-1	TGTGCCAGCAGCTTAGGAGGGGGGACTAGCGGGGGCTCCTACAATGAGCAGTTCTTC	CASSLGGGTSGGSYNEQFF
NA	NA	TRBV30	TRBJ2-3	TGTGCCTGGACGGGGGGCCGAGAGAGCACAGATACGCAGTATTTT	CAWTGGRESTDTQYF
few	TRBD1	TRBV4-2	TRBJ1-1	TGTGCCAGCGCGAGGGGGCTGAACACTGAAGCTTTCTTT	CASARGLNTEAFF